The clone carrying this T cell receptor (beta chain) was recorded many times. Its specificity is unknown. The CDR3 extends 3 residues past the end of the read, so its final part is completed from the germline J gene. The sample is drawn from a study of T cell clonality in common variable immunodeficiency. The repertoire was sequenced with immunoSEQ multiplex PCR; TCRdb's copy has only in-frame clones and lacks some. Observed in the sample are about 33,000 clones, none of them singletons. Regarding the study as a whole: Fewer deletions and N-nucleotide insertions were reportedly seen in common variable immunodeficiency TCR beta sequences.

This CDR3 spans 13 amino acids. Germline assignment: CDR1 SNHLY and CDR2 FYNNEI. The sample consisted of peripheral blood mononuclear cells. This chain connects TRBV2 to TRBJ1-1; tentative D call: TRBD1 (6 bases). The clonotype was recovered from a human donor with common variable immunodeficiency. CDR3 DNA, as far as it was read: TGTGCCAGCAGATCGGGCAGGGGCCAGGAA. The encoded protein is CASRSGRGQE. The full CDR3 reads CASRSGRGQEAFF.